Below, one T cell receptor beta chain is given with its context. Its antigen is currently unknown. The sample is drawn from a study of T cells after yellow fever vaccination. Template-switching 5'RACE yielded the TCR cDNA; a universal primer site and UMIs were added in the process. TCRdb passed the 5' RACE reads through MiXCR, listing each CDR3 protein once. The repertoire has about 74,000 distinct CDR3 sequences, around 6.9% of them found once; the top ten carry under 45%. This CDR3 is 15 amino acids long. CDR1 and CDR2 (germline): SGHNT, YYREEE (reference sequence). V lost 6 bases to trimming and J lost 3 bases, with 18 bases between them. Overall study findings and caveats: Sorted repertoires could include abundant contaminating clonotypes from bulk cells.

The chain joins TRBV5-4 to TRBJ1-1; tentative D call: TRBD1 (6 bases). The receptor's source is a man between 18 and 29 years old who received the YFV17D yellow fever vaccine. The source was CD8+ T cells sorted from PBMCs, collected about 5 days after the first yellow fever vaccination. The CDR3 here is CASKENNRDYTEAFF. The DNA for the CDR3 is TGTGCCAGCAAAGAAAACAACAGGGACTACACTGAAGCTTTCTTT.